The 9 T cell receptor beta chains reported below all come from one sample, sequenced in a study of CD8 T cells in ankylosing spondylitis. These receptors are not linked to any known antigen. Regarding the study as a whole: One TCR beta motif, made up of about 8 highly homologous variants, appeared characteristic of ankylosing spondylitis blood.

Using its own MiXCR run on the 5' RACE reads, TCRdb lists one record per CDR3 protein. The table records 200,000 to 250,000 distinct CDR3 sequences, about 7.3% of them present only once. Specimen: blood, either unsorted or a sorted T cell fraction (not recorded which). The receptors were gathered from a male donor with ankylosing spondylitis.

The sample holds a few counts of this clonotype. This chain uses TRBV6-2 or TRBV6-3 with TRBJ2-3; D possibly matches TRBD1 or TRBD2 (5 bases each). Germline-derived CDR1 and CDR2 are MNHEY and SVGEGT. CDR3 length: 14 residues. V lost 2 bases and J 4 bases, leaving 10 bases between the germline ends. This chain's CDR3 is CASSYGGSPDTQYF. Here the CDR3 DNA reads TGTGCCAGCAGTTACGGGGGAAGCCCAGATACGCAGTATTTT.

This chain links TRBV7-6 with TRBJ2-1; possible D gene TRBD2, 5 bases. CDR1 is SGHVS, CDR2 FNYEAQ, per germline. The germline V and J ends were trimmed by 0 bases and 9 bases, with 12 bases remaining between them. The length of the CDR3 is 14 residues. CDR3 sequence: CASSLALLVGEQFF. The CDR3 bases are TGTGCCAGCAGCTTAGCGTTACTAGTTGGTGAGCAGTTCTTC.

This clonotype appeared many times. The genes are TRBV20-1 and TRBJ1-1; no clear D. V shed 0 bases and J shed 0 bases, with 5 bases lying between them. The germline V gene encodes CDR1 DFQATT and CDR2 SNEGSKA (reference sequence). The CDR3 is 13 residues long. The DNA of the CDR3 is TGCAGTGCTAGAGATAGTCTGAACACTGAAGCTTTCTTT. It yields the protein CSARDSLNTEAFF.

This clonotype was observed at least ten times. V usage is TRBV25-1 and J usage is TRBJ2-2, with 7 positions matching TRBD2. CDR3 length: 14 amino acids. V was clipped by 10 bases and J by 4 bases; unmatched bases: 9. Germline lookup yields CDR1 MGHDK and CDR2 SYGVNS. DNA of the CDR3: TGTGCCATCGGGGGAGGGGAGGTCACCGGGGAGCTGTTTTTT. Encoded protein: CAIGGGEVTGELFF.

Ten or more counts support this clonotype. The chain uses TRBV2 and TRBJ2-3; 7 bases match TRBD1. The CDR3 runs to 16 residues. Losses at the gene ends were 6 bases for V and 0 bases for J; bases not matched to a gene: 9. Germline V gene sequence: CDR1 SNHLY, CDR2 FYNNEI. The chain's CDR3 is CASSATGVTSTDTQYF. CDR3 coding DNA: TGTGCCAGCAGCGCTACAGGGGTCACTAGCACAGATACGCAGTATTTT.

At least ten counts were recorded for this clonotype. The chain combines TRBV12-3 or TRBV12-4 with TRBJ2-7; TRBD2 agrees at 8 bases. Germline trimming cut 5 bases from V and 7 bases from J; bases unmatched to any gene: 13. The CDR3 spans 15 residues. CDR3 in amino acids: CASSPGGTEDLEQYF. The CDR3 bases are TGTGCCAGCAGTCCGGGGGGGACCGAGGACTTAGAGCAGTACTTC.

This clonotype was seen ten or more times. The J gene is TRBJ1-4, the V gene TRBV11-2; no firm D call. There are 14 residues in the CDR3. CDR1 is SGHAT, CDR2 FQNNGV, per germline. With 7 bases removed from V and 5 bases from J, the gap between germline ends came to 14 bases. CDR3 in amino acids: CASTDRGRNEKLFF. CDR3 nucleotide sequence: TGTGCCAGCACGGACCGCGGCCGGAATGAAAAACTGTTTTTT.

This clonotype was found many times. The J gene is TRBJ1-5, the V gene TRBV12-3 or TRBV12-4, with D tentatively TRBD1 (5 bases). V lost 5 bases, J lost 3 bases, and 11 bases lay in between. This CDR3 has 14 residues. In DNA, the CDR3 is TGTGCCAGCAGTAGAGGGGCGGACAATCAGCCCCAGCATTTT. Amino acid sequence: CASSRGADNQPQHF.

This clonotype was counted ten times or more. This chain joins TRBV20-1 and TRBJ2-5; D call uncertain. From germline, CDR1 is DFQATT and CDR2 SNEGSKA (reference sequence). Trimming pared 0 bases from V and 5 bases from J, leaving 7 bases between. This CDR3 has 12 amino acids. CDR3 residues: CSARDLRETQYF. Written as DNA, the CDR3 is TGCAGTGCTAGAGATCTACGGGAGACCCAGTACTTC.